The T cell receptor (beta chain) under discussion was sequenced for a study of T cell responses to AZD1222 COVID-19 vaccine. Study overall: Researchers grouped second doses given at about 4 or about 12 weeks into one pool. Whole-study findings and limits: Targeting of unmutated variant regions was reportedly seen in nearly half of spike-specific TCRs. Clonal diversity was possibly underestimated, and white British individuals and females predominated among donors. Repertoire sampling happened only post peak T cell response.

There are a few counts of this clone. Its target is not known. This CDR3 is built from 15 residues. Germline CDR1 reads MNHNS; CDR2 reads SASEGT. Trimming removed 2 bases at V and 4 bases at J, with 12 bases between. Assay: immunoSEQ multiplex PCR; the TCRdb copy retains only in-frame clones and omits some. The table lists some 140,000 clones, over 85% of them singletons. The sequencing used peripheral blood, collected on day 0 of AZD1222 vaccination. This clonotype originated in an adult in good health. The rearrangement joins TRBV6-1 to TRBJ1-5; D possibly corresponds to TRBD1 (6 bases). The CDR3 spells CASSERGDKNQPQHF. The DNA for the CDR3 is TGTGCCAGCAGTGAAAGGGGGGACAAAAATCAGCCCCAGCATTTT.